The 17 T cell receptor beta chains given below trace back to one sample, sequenced in a study of beta chain features in type 1 diabetes. Expressed TCRB transcripts were sequenced, since all the RNA that had been isolated was reverse transcribed. The table came from immunoSEQ multiplex PCR; TCRdb's copy has only in-frame clones and leaves some out. The top ten hold 0.1% to 0.15% of the sample, which has roughly 50,000 clones, roughly 45% seen once. Findings and caveats of the study: In every one of the four CD4+ subsets, TCRB CDR3s were moderately but significantly shorter in Type 1 diabetes patients.

Their recognized antigens are unknown. The sequenced material came from stem cell memory CD4+ T cells from blood. The receptors stem from a young man with type 1 diabetes.

This clone was seen more than once but under ten times. This chain joins TRBV5-1 and TRBJ2-5, with 7 positions matching TRBD1. Losses at the gene ends were 3 bases for V and 1 base for J; bases not matched to a gene: 3. Looked up from germline, CDR1 is SGHRS and CDR2 is YFSETQ. The CDR3 has 14 amino acids. The CDR3 DNA reads TGCGCCAGCAGCTACTCAGGGGGCCAAGAGACCCAGTACTTC. It translates to CASSYSGGQETQYF.

CDR3 residues: CASSVGGGLETQYF. The CDR3 nucleotides are TGTGCCAGCAGCGTTGGGGGAGGGCTTGAGACCCAGTACTTC. J is TRBJ2-5 and V is TRBV9, with 7 bases matching TRBD2. Germline V gene data show CDR1 as SGDLS and CDR2 as YYNGEE. V shed 2 bases, J shed 5 bases, and the junction held 6 bases outside the gene matches. The CDR3 sequence is 14 residues long.

The chain links TRBV18 to TRBJ2-4; D unclear. Germline loops: CDR1 KGHSH, CDR2 LQKENI. Trimming shortened V by 2 bases and J by 1 base, and 6 bases separated the two germline ends. The CDR3 extends over 14 amino acids. The CDR3 coding sequence is TGTGCCAGCTCACCATCAGGTGCCAAAAACATTCAGTACTTC. This codes for CASSPSGAKNIQYF.

V and J are TRBV19 and TRBJ2-1, with 8 bases lining up with TRBD1. This CDR3 is 13 amino acids long. The V segment lost 6 bases and the J segment 5 bases; nucleotides outside the gene matches: 3. The germline gives CDR1 LNHDA, CDR2 SQIVND (reference sequence). CDR3 region: CASSPGQDNEQFF. Here the CDR3 DNA reads TGTGCCAGTAGCCCGGGACAGGACAATGAGCAGTTCTTC.

The chain joins TRBV5-1 to TRBJ2-7; TRBD1 might be the D (5 bases). Trimming cost V 1 base and J 2 bases, with 16 bases left between them. The germline V gene encodes CDR1 SGHRS and CDR2 YFSETQ. The length of the CDR3 is 16 residues. As DNA, the CDR3 is TGCGCCAGCAGCTTGTTGCCAGGTGGGGCTACCTACGAGCAGTACTTC. Translation: CASSLLPGGATYEQYF.

V gene TRBV5-1 combines with J gene TRBJ1-4; 10 positions match TRBD1. This CDR3 spans 14 amino acids. Trimming took 4 bases from V and 8 from J; bases not matched to a gene: 5. Germline V gene lookup returns CDR1 SGHRS and CDR2 YFSETQ. The CDR3 nucleotides read TGCGCCAGCAGCGGGACAGGGGTGGGCGAAAAACTGTTTTTT. Translated: CASSGTGVGEKLFF.

The rearrangement links TRBV5-1 to TRBJ2-1; D perhaps matches TRBD1 (6 bases). Germline V gene sequence: CDR1 SGHRS, CDR2 YFSETQ. The CDR3 sequence is 12 residues long. V lost 4 bases and J 6 bases, leaving 8 bases between the germline ends. In DNA form, the CDR3 reads TGCGCCAGCAGCACCAGGGGCAATGAGCAGTTCTTC. Protein product: CASSTRGNEQFF.

The CDR3 region is CASSLSGAQHQPQHF. The CDR3 bases are TGCGCCAGCAGCTTGTCAGGGGCACAACATCAGCCCCAGCATTTT. The chain uses TRBV5-1 and TRBJ1-5, with a possible D match to TRBD1 (6 bases). The germline V gene encodes CDR1 SGHRS and CDR2 YFSETQ. The V end lost 1 base, the J end lost 5 bases, and 13 bases lay between the germline ends. The CDR3 runs to 15 residues.

As to this clone: The germline gene is not matched at one end of the junction; a read error may be the cause. The CDR3: CACRGLLGNQPQHF. The CDR3 nucleotides are TGTGCCTGTAGAGGACTTTTGGGCAATCAGCCCCAGCATTTT. The chain carries TRBV19 and TRBJ1-5, with D uncertain. Germline V lookup: CDR1 LNHDA, CDR2 SQIVND (reference sequence). This CDR3 region has 14 residues.

This clone appeared a few times. The chain couples TRBV7-2 to TRBJ1-4; tentative D call: TRBD1 (6 bases). Trimming stripped 5 bases from V and 4 bases from J, with 11 bases between. CDR1 SGHTA and CDR2 FQGNSA come from the germline V gene. This CDR3 has 14 residues. CDR3 sequence (DNA): TGTGCCAGCAGCCCCGACAGGTTTAATGAAAAACTGTTTTTT. Its protein is CASSPDRFNEKLFF.

V gene TRBV5-1 combines with J gene TRBJ2-1; 9 bases are shared with TRBD2. Germline V gene lookup returns CDR1 SGHRS and CDR2 YFSETQ. Trimming at V came to 1 base and at J to 4 bases, leaving 9 bases not matched to a gene. The CDR3 sequence is 17 residues long. CDR3 sequence: CASSLTKTSGAYNEQFF. The CDR3 DNA follows: TGCGCCAGCAGCTTGACGAAGACTAGCGGAGCATACAATGAGCAGTTCTTC. The whole variable domain, filled in from reference TRBV5-1 and TRBJ2-1, reads KAGVTQTPRYLIKTRGQQVTLSCSPISGHRSVSWYQQTPGQGLQFLFEYFSETQRNKGNFPGRFSGRQFSNSRSEMNVSTLELGDSALYLCASSLTKTSGAYNEQFFGPGTRLTVL.

The chain links TRBV7-8 to TRBJ2-3, with TRBD1 as a possible D gene (5 bases). CDR3 length equals 17 residues. Germline V lookup: CDR1 SGHVS, CDR2 FQNEAQ. Trimming took off 4 bases at V and 0 bases at J, with 17 bases between the two ends. In DNA, the CDR3 is TGTGCCAGCAGCTCCAGACAGATCATTATGAGCACAGATACGCAGTATTTT. Its protein product is CASSSRQIIMSTDTQYF. The variable domain in full, completed from reference TRBV7-8 and TRBJ2-3, reads GAGVSQSPRYKVAKRGQDVALRCDPISGHVSLFWYQQALGQGPEFLTYFQNEAQLDKSGLPSDRFFAERPEGSVSTLKIQRTQQEDSAVYLCASSSRQIIMSTDTQYFGPGTRLTVL.

The CDR3 spells CASSLLQGGQETQYF. The CDR3 DNA is TGTGCCAGCAGTCTTTTACAGGGAGGGCAAGAGACCCAGTACTTC. The rearrangement joins TRBV2 to TRBJ2-5; tentative D call: TRBD2 (7 bases). Looked up from germline, CDR1 is SNHLY and CDR2 is FYNNEI. CDR3 length: 15 amino acids. The germline V and J ends were trimmed by 5 bases and 2 bases, with 15 bases remaining between them.

Remarks on this clone: The germline gene is not matched at one end of the junction; a read error may be the cause. The chain has TRBV7-9 and TRBJ2-5, with D possibly matching TRBD2 (5 bases). Germline V CDR1 and CDR2: SEHNR, FQNEAQ (reference sequence). This CDR3 has 13 residues. The CDR3 DNA follows: TGTGCCAGCAGCTTAGGAATAAGGCCCTCCGGGGACTTC. Amino acids: CASSLGIRPSGDF. Variable domain in full (rest from reference TRBV7-9 and TRBJ2-5): DTGVSQNPRHKITKRGQNVTFRCDPISEHNRLYWYRQTLGQGPEFLTYFQNEAQLEKSRLLSDRFSAERPKGSFSTLEIQRTEQGDSAMYLCASSLGIRPSGDFGPGTRLLVL.

J is TRBJ1-1 and V is TRBV9, with D possibly matching TRBD1 (5 bases). The germline V and J ends were trimmed by 0 bases and 4 bases, with 7 bases remaining between them. The CDR3 spans 13 residues. Germline CDR1 is SGDLS and CDR2 is YYNGEE. The CDR3 bases are TGTGCCAGCAGCGTAGCTGGGGCCACTGAAGCTTTCTTT. Translating it yields CASSVAGATEAFF. Filled out from reference TRBV9 and TRBJ1-1, the complete variable domain reads DSGVTQTPKHLITATGQRVTLRCSPRSGDLSVYWYQQSLDQGLQFLIQYYNGEERAKGNILERFSAQQFPDLHSELNLSSLELGDSALYFCASSVAGATEAFFGQGTRLTVV.

The chain employs TRBV5-1 and TRBJ2-1; perhaps TRBD2 as D (6 bases). Trimming left V 0 bases short and J 0 bases short, with 7 bases between. CDR1 is SGHRS, CDR2 YFSETQ, per germline. The CDR3 spans 15 residues. The CDR3 DNA reads as TGCGCCAGCAGCTTGGCCGGGAGCTCCTACAATGAGCAGTTCTTC. It yields the protein CASSLAGSSYNEQFF.

This clone was seen more than once but under ten times. This rearrangement joins TRBV5-4 to TRBJ1-1; D might be TRBD1 (5 bases). This CDR3 has 16 residues. Trimming cost V 5 bases and J 4 bases, with 21 bases left between them. Per the germline V gene, CDR1 is SGHNT and CDR2 is YYREEE (reference sequence). The CDR3 nucleotides read TGTGCCAGCAGGGCAGGGTCTCCATCGTTAAGCACTGAAGCTTTCTTT. Translated: CASRAGSPSLSTEAFF.